Presented here are 20 T cell receptor beta chains from one specimen sequenced in a study of blood T cell repertoires in COVID-19. The method was immunoSEQ multiplex PCR; TCRdb's version includes in-frame clones alone and lacks a portion of them. The table shows 150,000 to 200,000 clones, with 70% to 90% occurring only once. The sequencing input was peripheral blood. The receptor source for this set is a man aged 45-65 years with active or convalescent COVID-19.

This chain uses TRBV3-1 (or the pseudogene TRBV3-2) with TRBJ2-3, with 8 nucleotides matching TRBD2. V shed 2 bases and J 2 bases; nucleotides not matched to a gene: 3. The CDR3 has 15 amino acids. Germline assignment: CDR1 LGHDT and CDR2 YNNKEL (reference sequence). The CDR3 spells CASSQTSGNTDTQYF. In DNA, the CDR3 is TGTGCCAGCAGCCAAACTAGCGGAAACACAGATACGCAGTATTTT.

The V gene is TRBV27, the J gene TRBJ2-7, with no clear D. The ends were cut back, 5 bases at V and 3 bases at J, with 14 bases in the middle. The germline V gene encodes CDR1 MNHEY and CDR2 SMNVEV (reference sequence). The CDR3 sequence is 14 residues long. CDR3 protein: CASSLVPGYYEQYF. CDR3 in DNA: TGTGCCAGCAGTCTAGTCCCCGGCTACTACGAGCAGTACTTC.

The rearrangement uses TRBV30 and TRBJ2-3; D is possibly TRBD2 (6 bases). This CDR3 region has 15 residues. In germline, CDR1 is GTSNPN, CDR2 SVGIG (reference sequence). V was pared by 3 bases and J by 8 bases, with 21 bases between. The CDR3 loop is CAWREWGTQDGTQYF. The CDR3 nucleotides read TGTGCCTGGAGAGAGTGGGGGACTCAAGACGGTACGCAGTATTTT. Variable domain in full (rest from reference TRBV30 and TRBJ2-3): SQTIHQWPATLVQPVGSPLSLECTVEGTSNPNLYWYRQAAGRGLQLLFYSVGIGQISSEVPQNLSASRPQDRQFILSSKKLLLSDSGFYLCAWREWGTQDGTQYFGPGTRLTVL.

This clone has a single count. This rearrangement joins TRBV10-3 to TRBJ1-1; 9 nucleotides line up with TRBD1. The CDR3 spans 15 residues. Germline V gene data show CDR1 as ENHRY and CDR2 as SYGVKD. With 6 bases clipped from V and 0 bases from J, the junction kept 5 bases outside the gene matches. The chain's CDR3 is CAIRTGGPMNTEAFF. The CDR3, as DNA: TGTGCCATCAGAACAGGGGGCCCTATGAACACTGAAGCTTTCTTT.

This chain uses TRBV5-5 with TRBJ1-2; 9 bases map to TRBD1. From germline, CDR1 is SGHKS and CDR2 YYEKEE (reference sequence). With 0 bases clipped from V and 8 bases from J, the junction kept 8 bases outside the gene matches. CDR3 length equals 15 residues. CDR3 protein: CASSLEEQGAWGYTF. CDR3 coding DNA: TGTGCCAGCAGCTTGGAGGAACAGGGGGCTTGGGGCTACACCTTC. The full variable domain, completed using reference TRBV5-5 and TRBJ1-2, is DAGVTQSPTHLIKTRGQQVTLRCSPISGHKSVSWYQQVLGQGPQFIFQYYEKEERGRGNFPDRFSARQFPNYSSELNVNALLLGDSALYLCASSLEEQGAWGYTFGSGTRLTVV.

This clone was recorded only once. The chain joins TRBV3-1 (or the pseudogene TRBV3-2) to TRBJ2-5; 8 bases are a match to TRBD2. The CDR3 totals 15 residues. Trimming removed 4 bases from V and 0 bases from J; junction bases left unmatched: 4. From germline, CDR1 is LGHDT and CDR2 YNNKEL (reference sequence). CDR3 protein: CASSLSGRNQETQYF. The CDR3, as DNA: TGTGCCAGCAGCCTGAGCGGGAGAAACCAAGAGACCCAGTACTTC.

The gene calls are TRBV14 and TRBJ2-3; D gene unclear. CDR3 length: 15 amino acids. V was pared by 1 base and J by 4 bases, with 12 bases between. Germline assignment: CDR1 SGHDN and CDR2 FVKESK. The CDR3 DNA reads TGTGCCAGCAGCCAAGTTAGCTCGATGGCAGATACGCAGTATTTT. Protein: CASSQVSSMADTQYF.

The chain recombines TRBV29-1 with TRBJ1-2; D may be TRBD1 (6 bases). The V end was cut by 1 base, the J end by 4 bases, with 16 bases between. Germline loops: CDR1 SQVTM, CDR2 ANQGSEA. The CDR3 is made up of 15 amino acids. CDR3 bases: TGCAGCGTTGAAGCAACAGGGTTCTGGGGCTATGGCTACACCTTC. This translates into CSVEATGFWGYGYTF.

CDR3 loop: CASSSGQGGGYTF. The CDR3 DNA reads as TGTGCCAGCAGCAGCGGACAGGGAGGTGGCTACACCTTC. This chain links TRBV2 with TRBJ1-2, with 8 bases fitting TRBD1. The length of the CDR3 is 13 residues. CDR1 and CDR2 (germline): SNHLY, FYNNEI. V shed 6 bases, J shed 7 bases, and the junction held 7 bases outside the gene matches.

The chain recombines TRBV11-1 with TRBJ2-5; D is perhaps TRBD2 (6 bases). The CDR3 covers 14 residues. The V gene's germline CDR1 is SGHAT and CDR2 FQDESV (reference sequence). V lost 3 bases, J lost 5 bases, and 13 bases lay in between. In DNA form, the CDR3 reads TGTGCCAGCAGCTTCCCAGGAGGAGGGGAGACCCAGTACTTC. Translating gives CASSFPGGGETQYF.

This rearrangement joins TRBV18 to TRBJ1-1; 7 bases agree with TRBD1. V shed 2 bases, J shed 1 base, and the junction held 4 bases outside the gene matches. CDR1 is KGHSH and CDR2 is LQKENI in the germline V gene. The CDR3 contains 15 residues. Here the CDR3 reads CASSPSTGWNTEAFF. Here the CDR3 DNA reads TGTGCCAGCTCACCATCGACAGGGTGGAACACTGAAGCTTTCTTT.

This chain joins TRBV7-2 and TRBJ2-1; 12 bases map to TRBD1. The CDR3 contains 15 residues. V lost 4 bases to trimming and J lost 8 bases; unmatched junction nucleotides: 6. The V gene's germline CDR1 is SGHTA and CDR2 FQGNSA. The CDR3 loop reads CASSSVGQGAYEQFF. The CDR3 region has the DNA TGTGCCAGCAGCTCTGTGGGACAGGGGGCTTATGAGCAGTTCTTC.

The genes are TRBV10-2 and TRBJ2-3, with 8 bases fitting TRBD2. The germline gives CDR1 WSHSY, CDR2 SAAADI. This CDR3 comprises 14 residues. The trim removed 3 bases at V and 5 bases at J, leaving 4 bases unmatched. The CDR3: CASSETGGGDTQYF. As DNA, the CDR3 is TGCGCCAGCAGTGAAACGGGAGGGGGAGATACGCAGTATTTT.

The chain employs TRBV5-1 and TRBJ2-5; D might be TRBD1 (6 bases). The V and J ends lost 0 bases and 1 base respectively, with 7 bases between them. The CDR3 covers 14 residues. Germline assignment: CDR1 SGHRS and CDR2 YFSETQ. This CDR3 is CASSLGTVQETQYF. The CDR3 DNA follows: TGCGCCAGCAGCTTGGGGACAGTCCAAGAGACCCAGTACTTC.

This clone was found once. V and J are TRBV3-1 (or the pseudogene TRBV3-2) and TRBJ1-4; D is possibly TRBD1 (6 bases). Trimming pared 4 bases from V and 4 bases from J, leaving 16 bases between. Germline lookup yields CDR1 LGHDT and CDR2 YNNKEL (reference sequence). The CDR3 runs to 16 residues. Here the CDR3 reads CASSLGGGLGNEKLFF. CDR3 bases: TGTGCCAGCAGCCTGGGTGGGGGCCTGGGTAATGAAAAACTGTTTTTT.

This chain joins TRBV21-1 and TRBJ1-6; TRBD1 reflects the table's D call only, with no check against the DNA. TRBV21-1 is reported as a pseudogene. The CDR3 length is 15 residues. The CDR3: CASERAGDYNSPLHF. Here the CDR3 DNA reads TGTGCCAGCGAACGGGCAGGGGACTATAATTCACCCCTCCACTTT.

The chain recombines TRBV30 with TRBJ1-2; TRBD1 matches 8 bases. The CDR3 covers 12 residues. Germline lookup yields CDR1 GTSNPN and CDR2 SVGIG (reference sequence). The trim removed 7 bases at V and 2 bases at J, leaving 3 bases unmatched. The CDR3 here is CASRTGNYGYTF. The CDR3 region has the DNA TGTGCCTCAAGGACAGGGAACTATGGCTACACCTTC.

V and J are TRBV6-6 and TRBJ2-7, with 10 nucleotides matching TRBD1. Germline V gene lookup returns CDR1 MNHNY and CDR2 SVGAGI (reference sequence). The CDR3 covers 15 residues. V was pared by 5 bases and J by 2 bases, with 6 bases of the junction left unmatched. The CDR3 nucleotides read TGTGCCAGCAGTACCGGACAGGGGGTAACCTACGAGCAGTACTTC. This encodes CASSTGQGVTYEQYF.

This clone was detected only a few times. V is TRBV6-5 and J is TRBJ2-5; TRBD2 matches at 13 bases. The junction had 2 bases not matched to a gene; V was cut back by 6 bases and J by 4 bases. The CDR3 spans 14 residues. CDR1 and CDR2 (germline): MNHEY, SVGAGI. The CDR3 loop reads CASRGTSGAETQYF. CDR3 DNA: TGTGCCAGCAGGGGGACTAGCGGGGCAGAGACCCAGTACTTC.

The chain links TRBV3-1 (or the pseudogene TRBV3-2) to TRBJ2-3, with 7 positions matching TRBD2. Trimming at V came to 5 bases and at J to 5 bases, leaving 7 bases not matched to a gene. This CDR3 spans 14 amino acids. In germline, CDR1 is LGHDT, CDR2 YNNKEL (reference sequence). CDR3 protein: CASSKVGGVDTQYF. The CDR3 DNA is TGTGCCAGCAGCAAGGTGGGAGGGGTAGATACGCAGTATTTT.